This TCR beta chain was recorded in a study of beta chain features in type 1 diabetes. General study findings and limits: Relative to healthy donors, patients appeared to have naive, central memory and Treg TCRB repertoires that were more similar. Junctions at VDJ sites from type 1 diabetes patients had fewer insertions and more deletions. Within each of all four CD4+ subsets, Type 1 diabetes patients had TCRB CDR3s that were moderately but significantly shorter.

Per donor, one heparinised blood draw averaged roughly 120 mL. Sorting based on CD45RO/CCR7/CD25/CD127/CD95/CD27 separated CD4+ naive, central memory, regulatory and stem cell-like memory cells. In regard to this clone: The antigen is unknown.

Sequenced material consisted of expressed TCRB transcripts (all of the isolated RNA was reverse transcribed). Only in-frame clones appear in the TCRdb table, and some are missing; sequencing was by immunoSEQ multiplex PCR. The top ten clones hold less than 0.09% of a sample with a few hundred thousand clones, 16% of them seen once. The sequenced sample was naive CD4+ T cells from blood. The clonotype comes from a man under 40 with type 1 diabetes.

The CDR3 region is CASSYSSALAYNEQFF. The CDR3 nucleotides are TGTGCCAGCAGTTACTCCAGTGCACTAGCTTACAATGAGCAGTTCTTC. The chain employs TRBV6-5 and TRBJ2-1; maybe TRBD2 (6 bases). The CDR3 extends over 16 amino acids. The V end was cut by 0 bases, the J end by 4 bases, with 13 bases between. The germline V gene encodes CDR1 MNHEY and CDR2 SVGAGI.